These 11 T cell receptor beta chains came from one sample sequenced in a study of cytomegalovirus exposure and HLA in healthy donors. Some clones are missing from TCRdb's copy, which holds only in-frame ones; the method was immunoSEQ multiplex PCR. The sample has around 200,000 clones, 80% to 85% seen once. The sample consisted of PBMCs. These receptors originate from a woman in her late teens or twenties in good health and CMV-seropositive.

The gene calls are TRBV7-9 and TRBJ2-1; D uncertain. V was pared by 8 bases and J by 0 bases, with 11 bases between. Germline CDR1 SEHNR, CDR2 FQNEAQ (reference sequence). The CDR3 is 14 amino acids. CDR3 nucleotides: TGTGCCAGCTCCTACGGGTCCTCCTACAATGAGCAGTTCTTC. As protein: CASSYGSSYNEQFF.

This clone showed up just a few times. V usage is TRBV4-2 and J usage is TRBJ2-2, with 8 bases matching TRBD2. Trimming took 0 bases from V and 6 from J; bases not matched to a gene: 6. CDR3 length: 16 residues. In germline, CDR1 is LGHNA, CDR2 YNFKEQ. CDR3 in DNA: TGTGCCAGCAGCCAAGAGCAGACTAGCGATCCCGGGGAGCTGTTTTTT. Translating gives CASSQEQTSDPGELFF.

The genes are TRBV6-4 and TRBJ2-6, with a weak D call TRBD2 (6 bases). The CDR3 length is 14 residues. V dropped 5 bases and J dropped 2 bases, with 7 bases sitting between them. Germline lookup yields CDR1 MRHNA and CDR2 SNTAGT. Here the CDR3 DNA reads TGTGCCAGCAGTCCGGGGGCTGGGGCCAACGTCCTGACTTTC. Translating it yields CASSPGAGANVLTF.

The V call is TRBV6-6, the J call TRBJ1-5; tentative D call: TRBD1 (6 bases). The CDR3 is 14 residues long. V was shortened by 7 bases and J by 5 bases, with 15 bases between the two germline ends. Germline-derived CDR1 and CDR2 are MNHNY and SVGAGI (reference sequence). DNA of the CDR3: TGTGCCAGCAAACAACAGGGTTGGGATCAGCCCCAGCATTTT. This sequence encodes CASKQQGWDQPQHF.

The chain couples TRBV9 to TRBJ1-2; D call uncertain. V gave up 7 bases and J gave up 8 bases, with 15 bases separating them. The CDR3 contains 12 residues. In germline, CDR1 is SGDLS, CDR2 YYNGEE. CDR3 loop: CASSEWSQGYTF. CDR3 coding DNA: TGTGCCAGCTCTGAATGGTCGCAGGGCTACACCTTC.

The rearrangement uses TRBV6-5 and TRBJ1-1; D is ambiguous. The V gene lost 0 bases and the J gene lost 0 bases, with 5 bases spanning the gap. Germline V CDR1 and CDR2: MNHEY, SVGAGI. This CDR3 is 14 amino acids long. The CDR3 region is CASSYSELNTEAFF. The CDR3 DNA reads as TGTGCCAGCAGTTACTCGGAGTTGAACACTGAAGCTTTCTTT.

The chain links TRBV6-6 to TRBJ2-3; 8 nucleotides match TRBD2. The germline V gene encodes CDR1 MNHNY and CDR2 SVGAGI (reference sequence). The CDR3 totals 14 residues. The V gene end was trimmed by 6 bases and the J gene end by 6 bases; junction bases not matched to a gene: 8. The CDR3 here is CASSDGTRVDTQYF. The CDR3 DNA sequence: TGTGCCAGCAGCGACGGGACTAGAGTGGATACGCAGTATTTT.

The CDR3 loop is CASSVEAASTDTQYF. The CDR3 bases are TGTGCCAGCAGCGTAGAAGCTGCTAGCACAGATACGCAGTATTTT. The chain is built from TRBV9 and TRBJ2-3; D is undetermined. This CDR3 is 15 amino acids long. The V end lost 0 bases, the J end lost 0 bases, and 8 bases lay between the germline ends. Looked up from germline, CDR1 is SGDLS and CDR2 is YYNGEE.

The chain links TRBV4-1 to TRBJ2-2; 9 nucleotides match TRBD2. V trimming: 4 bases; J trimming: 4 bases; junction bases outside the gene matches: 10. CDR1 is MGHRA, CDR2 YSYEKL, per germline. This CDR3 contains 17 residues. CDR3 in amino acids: CASSLKVGLAPTGELFF. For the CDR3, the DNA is TGCGCCAGCAGCCTAAAGGTGGGACTAGCACCCACCGGGGAGCTGTTTTTT.

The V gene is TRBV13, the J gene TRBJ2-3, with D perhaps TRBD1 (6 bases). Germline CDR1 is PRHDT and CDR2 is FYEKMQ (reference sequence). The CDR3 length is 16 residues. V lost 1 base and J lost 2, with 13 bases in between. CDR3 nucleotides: TGTGCCAGCAGCTTAGTGGGGGCAGGGAACACAGATACGCAGTATTTT. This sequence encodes CASSLVGAGNTDTQYF. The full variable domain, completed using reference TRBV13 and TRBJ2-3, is AAGVIQSPRHLIKEKRETATLKCYPIPRHDTVYWYQQGPGQDPQFLISFYEKMQSDKGSIPDRFSAQQFSDYHSELNMSSLELGDSALYFCASSLVGAGNTDTQYFGPGTRLTVL.

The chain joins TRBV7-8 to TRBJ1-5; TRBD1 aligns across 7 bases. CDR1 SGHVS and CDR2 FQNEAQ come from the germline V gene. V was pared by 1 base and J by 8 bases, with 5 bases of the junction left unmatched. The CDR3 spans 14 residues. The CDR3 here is CASSLVEGAEPQHF. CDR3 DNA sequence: TGTGCCAGCAGCTTAGTCGAGGGGGCCGAGCCCCAGCATTTT. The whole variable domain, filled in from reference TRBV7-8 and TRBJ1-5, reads GAGVSQSPRYKVAKRGQDVALRCDPISGHVSLFWYQQALGQGPEFLTYFQNEAQLDKSGLPSDRFFAERPEGSVSTLKIQRTQQEDSAVYLCASSLVEGAEPQHFGDGTRLSIL.